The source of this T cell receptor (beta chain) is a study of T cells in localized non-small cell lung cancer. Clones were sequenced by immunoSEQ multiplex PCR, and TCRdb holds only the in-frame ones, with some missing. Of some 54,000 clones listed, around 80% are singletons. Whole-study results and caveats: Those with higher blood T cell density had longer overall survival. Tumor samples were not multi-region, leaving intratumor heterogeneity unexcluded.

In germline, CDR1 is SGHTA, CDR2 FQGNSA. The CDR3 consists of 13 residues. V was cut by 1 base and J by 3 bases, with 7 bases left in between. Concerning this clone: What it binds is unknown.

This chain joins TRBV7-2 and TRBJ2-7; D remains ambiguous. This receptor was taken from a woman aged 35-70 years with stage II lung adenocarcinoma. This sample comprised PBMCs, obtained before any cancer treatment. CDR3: CASSLVALYEQYF. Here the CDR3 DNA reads TGTGCCAGCAGCTTAGTGGCGCTCTACGAGCAGTACTTC.